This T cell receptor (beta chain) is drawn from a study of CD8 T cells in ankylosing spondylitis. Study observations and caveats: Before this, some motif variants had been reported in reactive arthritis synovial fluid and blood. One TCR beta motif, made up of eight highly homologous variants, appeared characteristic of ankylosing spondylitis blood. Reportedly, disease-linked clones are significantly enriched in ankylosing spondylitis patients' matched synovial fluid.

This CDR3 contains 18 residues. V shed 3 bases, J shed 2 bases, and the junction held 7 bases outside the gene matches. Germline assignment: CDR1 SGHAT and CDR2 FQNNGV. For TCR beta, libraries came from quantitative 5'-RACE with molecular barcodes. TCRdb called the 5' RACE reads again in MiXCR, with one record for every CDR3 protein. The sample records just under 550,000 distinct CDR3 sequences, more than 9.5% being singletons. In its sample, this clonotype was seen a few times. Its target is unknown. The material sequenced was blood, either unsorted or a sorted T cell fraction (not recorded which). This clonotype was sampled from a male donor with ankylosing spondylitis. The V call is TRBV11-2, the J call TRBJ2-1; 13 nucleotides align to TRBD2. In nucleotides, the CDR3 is TGTGCCAGCAGCTTTCTCGGGACTAGCGGGACAGCCTACAATGAGCAGTTCTTC. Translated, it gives CASSFLGTSGTAYNEQFF.